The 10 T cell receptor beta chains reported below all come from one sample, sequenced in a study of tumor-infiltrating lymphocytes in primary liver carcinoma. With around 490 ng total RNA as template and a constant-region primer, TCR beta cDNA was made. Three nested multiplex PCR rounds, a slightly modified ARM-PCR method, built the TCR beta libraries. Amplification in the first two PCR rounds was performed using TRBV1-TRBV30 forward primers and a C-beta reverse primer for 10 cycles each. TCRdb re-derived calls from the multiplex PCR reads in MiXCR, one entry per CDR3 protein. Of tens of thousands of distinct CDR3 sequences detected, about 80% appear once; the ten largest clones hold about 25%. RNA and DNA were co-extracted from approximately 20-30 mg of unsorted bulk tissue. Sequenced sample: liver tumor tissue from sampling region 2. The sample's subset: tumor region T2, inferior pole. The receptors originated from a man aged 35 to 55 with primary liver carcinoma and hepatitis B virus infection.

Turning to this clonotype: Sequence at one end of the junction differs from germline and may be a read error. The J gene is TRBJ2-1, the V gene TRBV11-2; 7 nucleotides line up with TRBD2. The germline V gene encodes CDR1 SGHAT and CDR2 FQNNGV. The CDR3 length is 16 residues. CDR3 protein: CVSSFRLAGDFNEQFF. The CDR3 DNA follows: TGTGTCAGCAGCTTTCGACTAGCTGGAGATTTCAACGAGCAGTTCTTC.

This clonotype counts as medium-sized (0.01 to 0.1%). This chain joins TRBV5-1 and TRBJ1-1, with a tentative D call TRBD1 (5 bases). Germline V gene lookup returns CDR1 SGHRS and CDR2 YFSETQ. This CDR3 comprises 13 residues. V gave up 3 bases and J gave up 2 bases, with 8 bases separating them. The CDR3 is CASSSGANTEAFF. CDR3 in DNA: TGCGCCAGCAGCTCCGGGGCTAACACTGAAGCTTTCTTT. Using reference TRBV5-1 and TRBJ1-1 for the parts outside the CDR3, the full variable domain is KAGVTQTPRYLIKTRGQQVTLSCSPISGHRSVSWYQQTPGQGLQFLFEYFSETQRNKGNFPGRFSGRQFSNSRSEMNVSTLELGDSALYLCASSSGANTEAFFGQGTRLTVV.

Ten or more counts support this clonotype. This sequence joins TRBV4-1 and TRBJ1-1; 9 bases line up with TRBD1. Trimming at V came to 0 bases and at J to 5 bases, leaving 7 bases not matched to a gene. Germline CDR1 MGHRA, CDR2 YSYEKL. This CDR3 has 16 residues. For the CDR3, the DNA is TGCGCCAGCAGCCAAGATCTTGCGGACAGGGGTACTGAAGCTTTCTTT. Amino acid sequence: CASSQDLADRGTEAFF.

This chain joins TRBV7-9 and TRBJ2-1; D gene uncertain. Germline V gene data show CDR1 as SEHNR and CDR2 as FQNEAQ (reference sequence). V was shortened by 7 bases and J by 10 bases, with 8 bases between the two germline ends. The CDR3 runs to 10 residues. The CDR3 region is CASTTVEQFF. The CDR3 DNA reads TGTGCCAGCACAACCGTGGAGCAGTTCTTC. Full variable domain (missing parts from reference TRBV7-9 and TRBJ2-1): DTGVSQNPRHKITKRGQNVTFRCDPISEHNRLYWYRQTLGQGPEFLTYFQNEAQLEKSRLLSDRFSAERPKGSFSTLEIQRTEQGDSAMYLCASTTVEQFFGPGTRLTVL.

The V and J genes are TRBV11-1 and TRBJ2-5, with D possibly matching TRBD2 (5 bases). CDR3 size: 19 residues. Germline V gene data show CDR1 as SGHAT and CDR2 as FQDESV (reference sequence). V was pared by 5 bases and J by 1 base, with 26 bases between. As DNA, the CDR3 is TGTGCCAGCAGCCCGTCACCGGATGTCAGGAAGGACTTCCAAGAGACCCAGTACTTC. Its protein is CASSPSPDVRKDFQETQYF.

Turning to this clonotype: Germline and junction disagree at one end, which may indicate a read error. CDR3 nucleotide sequence: TGTGCCAGTAGCTTCAACAATGAGCTGTTCTTC. The encoded protein is CASSFNNELFF. V is TRBV13 and J is TRBJ2-1; no firm D call. In germline, CDR1 is PRHDT, CDR2 FYEKMQ (reference sequence). There are 11 residues in the CDR3.

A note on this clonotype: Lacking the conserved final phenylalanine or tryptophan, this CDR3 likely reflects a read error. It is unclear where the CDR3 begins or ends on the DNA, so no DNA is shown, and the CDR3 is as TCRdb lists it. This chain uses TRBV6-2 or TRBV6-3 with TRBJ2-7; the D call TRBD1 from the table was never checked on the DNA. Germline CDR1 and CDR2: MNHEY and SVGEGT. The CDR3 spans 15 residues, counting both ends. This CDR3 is CASSLLRQDSYEQYL.

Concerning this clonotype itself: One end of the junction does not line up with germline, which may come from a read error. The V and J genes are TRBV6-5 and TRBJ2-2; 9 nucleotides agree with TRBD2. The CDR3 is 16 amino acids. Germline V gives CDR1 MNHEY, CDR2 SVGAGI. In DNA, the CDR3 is TGTGCTAGCAGTTCCCTGAGCGGGAGGACTACCGAGGAGCTGTTTTTT. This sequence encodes CASSSLSGRTTEELFF.

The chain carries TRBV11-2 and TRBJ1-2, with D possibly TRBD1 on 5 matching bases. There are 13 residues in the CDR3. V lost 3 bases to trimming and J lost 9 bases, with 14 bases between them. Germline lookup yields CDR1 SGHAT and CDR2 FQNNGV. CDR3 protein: CASSLEGNYSYTF. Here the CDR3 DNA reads TGTGCCAGCAGCTTGGAGGGGAACTACAGCTACACCTTC.

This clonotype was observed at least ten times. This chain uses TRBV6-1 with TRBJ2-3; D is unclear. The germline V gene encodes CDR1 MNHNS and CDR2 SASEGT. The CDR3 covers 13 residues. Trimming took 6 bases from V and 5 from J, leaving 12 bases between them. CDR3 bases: TGTGCCAGCAGGGGTCAGAACGAAGATACGCAGTATTTT. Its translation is CASRGQNEDTQYF.